This is a list of T cell receptor beta chains from one sample in a study of OX40 agonist ivuxolimab in advanced cancers. Profiled with immunoSEQ multiplex PCR; TCRdb holds only in-frame clones, not every one. Here the sample spans around 34,000 clones, roughly 89% being singletons. Specimen: CD4+ or CD8+ T cells sorted from blood, collected in a trial of the OX40 agonist ivuxolimab. Receptors were obtained from an adult with an advanced solid tumor such as melanoma, head and neck, liver or kidney cancer. The CDR3 runs from the conserved cysteine through the conserved F or W. D genes are given only for firm matches. Rows may omit the clone size; those that give it use once, few, many or a size class.

v_gene	abundance	j_gene	d_gene	CDR3nt	CDR3aa
TRBV11-3	NA	TRBJ2-3	TRBD2	TGTGCCAGCAGCTTAGTTCTAGCGGGGGGCACAGATACGCAGTATTTT	CASSLVLAGGTDTQYF
TRBV29-1	NA	TRBJ2-1	TRBD2	TGCAGCGTTCTAGCGGGGGGTGACAATGAGCAGTTCTTC	CSVLAGGDNEQFF
TRBV9	NA	TRBJ2-2	NA	TGTGCCAGCAGCGTCGACGGGGCGTGGACCGGGGAGCTGTTTTTT	CASSVDGAWTGELFF
TRBV19	NA	TRBJ2-7	NA	TGTGCCAGTAGTATCGGGTCCGGCATCTCCTACGAGCAGTACTTC	CASSIGSGISYEQYF
TRBV29-1	NA	TRBJ2-1	TRBD2	TGCAGCGTTGACGGGACTAGCGGGGGCCGCGACTACAATGAGCAGTTCTTC	CSVDGTSGGRDYNEQFF
TRBV7-6	NA	TRBJ2-1	TRBD2	TGTGCCAGCAGCTTAGGTCCTAGCGGGAGGTCAAATGAGCAGTTCTTC	CASSLGPSGRSNEQFF
TRBV7-9	NA	TRBJ2-7	NA	TGTGCCAGCAGGGGCAGTAGCACCTACGAGCAGTACTTC	CASRGSSTYEQYF
TRBV7-2	NA	TRBJ2-1	TRBD2	TGTGCCAGCAGCTTAGTAACCATAGCGGGGAGAGCCTACAATGAGCAGTTCTTC	CASSLVTIAGRAYNEQFF
TRBV6-1	once	TRBJ2-5	TRBD2	TGTGCCAGCAGTGAATTCCCGGGGGGCCAAGAGACCCAGTACTTC	CASSEFPGGQETQYF
TRBV7-8	once	TRBJ2-1	TRBD1	TGTGCCAGCAGCTTAGTGGGACAGGGGGCGAACAATGAGCAGTTCTTC	CASSLVGQGANNEQFF
TRBV7-2	once	TRBJ2-7	TRBD1	TGTGCCAGCAGCTTAGAGGGACAGGGGTCCTACGAGCAGTACTTC	CASSLEGQGSYEQYF
TRBV7-8	NA	TRBJ1-5	NA	TGTGCCAGCAGCTTAGCGATAACAGGTTCCAATCAGCCCCAGCATTTT	CASSLAITGSNQPQHF
TRBV9	NA	TRBJ2-7	NA	TGTGCCAGCAGCGTAGCAGGACCATCCTACGAGCAGTACTTC	CASSVAGPSYEQYF
TRBV5-5	NA	TRBJ1-3	NA	TGTGCCAGCAGCCCCAACGGGGACACCATATATTTT	CASSPNGDTIYF
TRBV7-9	NA	TRBJ2-1	TRBD2	TGTGCCAGCAGCTTAGGGACTAGCGGGAGTGACTACTACAATGAGCAGTTCTTC	CASSLGTSGSDYYNEQFF
TRBV5-8	NA	TRBJ2-2	NA	TGTGCCAGCAGCTTTGACGGGGGTGCGAACACCGGGGAGCTGTTTTTT	CASSFDGGANTGELFF
TRBV2	few	TRBJ1-6	NA	TGTGCCAGCAGCGATATCCCAGGTTATAATTCACCCCTCCACTTT	CASSDIPGYNSPLHF
TRBV18	once	TRBJ2-1	NA	TGTGCCAGCTCCAGGGGGGGCGAGCAGTTCTTC	CASSRGGEQFF
TRBV19	NA	TRBJ2-7	NA	TGTGCCAGTAGCCTATCTGGGGGAGGAACCTACGAGCAGTACTTC	CASSLSGGGTYEQYF
TRBV27	NA	TRBJ1-2	NA	TGTGCCAGCAGTTTATATGGGGCAGGCTATGGCTACACCTTC	CASSLYGAGYGYTF
TRBV7-9	NA	TRBJ2-7	NA	TGTGCCAGCAGCTTAGCGGGGGGTTACGAGCAGTACTTC	CASSLAGGYEQYF
TRBV18	NA	TRBJ2-7	TRBD1	TGTGCCAGCTCACCAGGGACAGGCTACGAGCAGTACTTC	CASSPGTGYEQYF
TRBV29-1	NA	TRBJ2-1	TRBD2	TGCAGCGTTCTAGCGGGTAACTATGAGCAGTTCTTC	CSVLAGNYEQFF
TRBV29-1	NA	TRBJ1-2	TRBD1	TGCAGCGTTGATTCACAGGGGGCACTCTATGGCTACACCTTC	CSVDSQGALYGYTF
TRBV7-9	NA	TRBJ2-7	NA	TGTGCCAGCAGCTTCACGGCGGGTCTAGGGGAGCAGTACTTC	CASSFTAGLGEQYF
TRBV10-1	NA	TRBJ1-1	TRBD1	TGCGCCAGCAGCCGTGACAGGGAGAACACTGAAGCTTTCTTT	CASSRDRENTEAFF
TRBV7-9	NA	TRBJ2-7	TRBD2	TGTGCCAGCAGGGGCGGGGGGGTCTACGAGCAGTACTTC	CASRGGGVYEQYF
TRBV19	NA	TRBJ2-1	NA	TGTGCCAGCACGCCGGCGTCCCGCGGCTCCAATGAGCAGTTCTTC	CASTPASRGSNEQFF
TRBV5-8	NA	TRBJ1-5	TRBD1	TGTGCCAGCAGCTGGGGACAGGGAGGCCAGCCCCAGCATTTT	CASSWGQGGQPQHF
TRBV14	NA	TRBJ2-7	NA	TGTGCCAGCAGCCAAGACATGGGGGGTTTTTACGAGCAGTACTTC	CASSQDMGGFYEQYF
TRBV7-8	NA	TRBJ1-2	NA	TGTGCCAGCAGCTTAGGGACCGTAGCTAACTATGGCTACACCTTC	CASSLGTVANYGYTF
TRBV27	NA	TRBJ2-1	TRBD2	TGTGCCAGCACTAGCGGGGCCTACAATGAGCAGTTCTTC	CASTSGAYNEQFF
TRBV19	NA	TRBJ2-1	NA	TGTGCCAGTAGTATAACGGATAGCTCCTACAATGAGCAGTTCTTC	CASSITDSSYNEQFF
TRBV27	NA	TRBJ1-2	NA	TGTGCCAGCAGTCCCTCGGGGGGAGCTAACTATGGCTACACCTTC	CASSPSGGANYGYTF
TRBV9	NA	TRBJ2-3	NA	TGTGCCAGCAGCCCTGGAGACAGCATTGGCGCAGATACGCAGTATTTT	CASSPGDSIGADTQYF
TRBV4-1	once	TRBJ1-2	TRBD1	TGCGCCAGCAGCCAAGATGGGACAGGGACTTATGGCTACACCTTC	CASSQDGTGTYGYTF
TRBV7-2	NA	TRBJ2-7	NA	TGTGCCAGCAGAGAAGGGGGGGCAGCATCCTACGAGCAGTACTTC	CASREGGAASYEQYF
TRBV27	NA	TRBJ1-2	NA	TGTGCCAGCAGGCCCCGGACTAACTATGGCTACACCTTC	CASRPRTNYGYTF
TRBV29-1	NA	TRBJ2-7	TRBD1	TGCAGCGTTGCTCCCCTGACAGGGATGGAATCCTACGAGCAGTACTTC	CSVAPLTGMESYEQYF